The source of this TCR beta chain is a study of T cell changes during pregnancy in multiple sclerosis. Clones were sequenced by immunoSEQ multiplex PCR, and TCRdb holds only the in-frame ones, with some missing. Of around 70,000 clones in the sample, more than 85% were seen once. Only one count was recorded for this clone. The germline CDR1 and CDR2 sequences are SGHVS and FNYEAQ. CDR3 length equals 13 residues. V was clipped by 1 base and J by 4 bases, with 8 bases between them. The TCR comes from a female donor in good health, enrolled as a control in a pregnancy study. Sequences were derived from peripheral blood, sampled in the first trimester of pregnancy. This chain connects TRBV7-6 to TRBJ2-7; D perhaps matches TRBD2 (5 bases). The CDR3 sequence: CASSLGVAYEQYF. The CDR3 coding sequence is TGTGCCAGCAGCTTAGGGGTAGCGTACGAGCAGTACTTC. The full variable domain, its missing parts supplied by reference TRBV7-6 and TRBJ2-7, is GAGVSQSPRYKVTKRGQDVALRCDPISGHVSLYWYRQALGQGPEFLTYFNYEAQQDKSGLPNDRFSAERPEGSISTLTIQRTEQRDSAMYRCASSLGVAYEQYFGPGTRLTVT.